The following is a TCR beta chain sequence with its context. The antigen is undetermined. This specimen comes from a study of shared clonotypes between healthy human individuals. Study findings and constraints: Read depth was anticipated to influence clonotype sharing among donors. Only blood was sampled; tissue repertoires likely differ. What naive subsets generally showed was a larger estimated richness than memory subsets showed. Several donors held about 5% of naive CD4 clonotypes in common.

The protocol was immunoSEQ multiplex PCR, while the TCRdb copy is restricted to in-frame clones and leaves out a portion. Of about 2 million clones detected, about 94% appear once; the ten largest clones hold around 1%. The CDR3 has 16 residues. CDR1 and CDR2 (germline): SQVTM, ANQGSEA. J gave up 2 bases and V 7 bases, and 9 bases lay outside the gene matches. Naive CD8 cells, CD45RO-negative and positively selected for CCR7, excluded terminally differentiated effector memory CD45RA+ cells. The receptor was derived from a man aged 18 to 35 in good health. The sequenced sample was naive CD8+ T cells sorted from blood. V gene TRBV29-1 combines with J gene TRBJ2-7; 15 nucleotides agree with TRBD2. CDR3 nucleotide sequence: TGCAGCGCTATCGGGACTAGCGGGAGGAGCACCTACGAGCAGTACTTC. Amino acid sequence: CSAIGTSGRSTYEQYF.